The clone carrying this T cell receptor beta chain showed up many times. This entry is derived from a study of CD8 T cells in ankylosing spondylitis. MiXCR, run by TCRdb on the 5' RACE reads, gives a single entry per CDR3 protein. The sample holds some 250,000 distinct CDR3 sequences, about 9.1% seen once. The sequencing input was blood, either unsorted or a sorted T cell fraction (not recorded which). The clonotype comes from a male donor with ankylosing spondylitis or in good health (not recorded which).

The CDR3: CASGPSGRAIYEQYF. The CDR3 coding sequence is TGTGCTAGTGGTCCCAGCGGGAGGGCCATTTACGAGCAGTACTTC. The gene calls are TRBV12-5 and TRBJ2-7; 10 nucleotides agree with TRBD2. The CDR3 has 15 amino acids. Germline V gene lookup returns CDR1 LGHNT and CDR2 FRNRAP. The V and J ends lost 5 bases and 4 bases, in that order; junction bases with no gene match: 8.